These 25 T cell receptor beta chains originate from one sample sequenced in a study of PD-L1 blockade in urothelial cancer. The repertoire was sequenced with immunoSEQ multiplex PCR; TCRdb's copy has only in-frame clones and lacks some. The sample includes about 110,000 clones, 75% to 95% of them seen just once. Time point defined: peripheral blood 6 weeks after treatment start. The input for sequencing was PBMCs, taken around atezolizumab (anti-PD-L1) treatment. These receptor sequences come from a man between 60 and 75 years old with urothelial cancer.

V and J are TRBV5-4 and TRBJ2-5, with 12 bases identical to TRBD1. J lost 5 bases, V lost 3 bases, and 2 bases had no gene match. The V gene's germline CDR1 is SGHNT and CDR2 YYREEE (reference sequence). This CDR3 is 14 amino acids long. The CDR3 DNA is TGTGCCAGCAGCTGGGACAGGGGGCTTGAGACCCAGTACTTC. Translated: CASSWDRGLETQYF.

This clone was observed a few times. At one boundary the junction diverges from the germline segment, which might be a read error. The DNA for the CDR3 is TGTGCCTGGACCCAAGGACAGTTTGGAGCCTTC. It is translated as CAWTQGQFGAF. The genes are TRBV30 and TRBJ1-2; TRBD1 might be the D (6 bases). The CDR3 is made up of 11 amino acids. Per germline, CDR1 GTSNPN and CDR2 SVGIG (reference sequence). Looking up the rest from reference TRBV30 and TRBJ1-2 gives the full variable domain: SQTIHQWPATLVQPVGSPLSLECTVEGTSNPNLYWYRQAAGRGLQLLFYSVGIGQISSEVPQNLSASRPQDRQFILSSKKLLLSDSGFYLCAWTQGQFGAFGSGTRLTVV.

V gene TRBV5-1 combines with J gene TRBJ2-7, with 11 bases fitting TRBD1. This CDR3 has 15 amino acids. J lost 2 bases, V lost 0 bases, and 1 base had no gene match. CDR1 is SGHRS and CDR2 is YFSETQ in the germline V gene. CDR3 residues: CASSLVGQGAYEQYF. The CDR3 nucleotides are TGCGCCAGCAGCTTGGTGGGACAGGGGGCCTACGAGCAGTACTTC.

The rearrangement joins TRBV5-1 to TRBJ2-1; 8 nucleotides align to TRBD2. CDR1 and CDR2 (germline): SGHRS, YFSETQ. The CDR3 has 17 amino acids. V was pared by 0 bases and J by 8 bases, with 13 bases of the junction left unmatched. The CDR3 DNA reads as TGCGCCAGCAGCTTGGCCTTTAGCGGGGACGGCGGGGATGAGCAGTTCTTC. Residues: CASSLAFSGDGGDEQFF.

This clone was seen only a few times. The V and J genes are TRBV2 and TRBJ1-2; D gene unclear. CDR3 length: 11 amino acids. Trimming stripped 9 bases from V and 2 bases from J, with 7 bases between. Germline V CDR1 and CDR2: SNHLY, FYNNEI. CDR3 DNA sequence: TGTGCCAGTAGAGCGAACTATGGCTACACCTTC. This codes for CASRANYGYTF.

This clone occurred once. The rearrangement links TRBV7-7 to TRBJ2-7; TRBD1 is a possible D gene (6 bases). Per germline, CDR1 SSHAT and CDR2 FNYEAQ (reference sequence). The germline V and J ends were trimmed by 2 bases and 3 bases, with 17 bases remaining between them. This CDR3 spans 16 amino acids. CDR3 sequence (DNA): TGTGCCAGCAGCTTACAGCCACCAGACAGGAGCTACGAGCAGTACTTC. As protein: CASSLQPPDRSYEQYF.

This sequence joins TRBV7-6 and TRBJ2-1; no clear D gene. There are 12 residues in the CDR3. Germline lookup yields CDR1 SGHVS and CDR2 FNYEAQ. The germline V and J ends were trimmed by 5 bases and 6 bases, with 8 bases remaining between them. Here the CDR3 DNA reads TGTGCCAGCAGCGTCGACTTCAATGAGCAGTTCTTC. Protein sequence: CASSVDFNEQFF.

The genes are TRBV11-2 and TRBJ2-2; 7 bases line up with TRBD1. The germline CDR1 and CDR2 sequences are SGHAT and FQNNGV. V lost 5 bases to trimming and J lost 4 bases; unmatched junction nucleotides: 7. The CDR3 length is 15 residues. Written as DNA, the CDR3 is TGTGCCAGCAGCACGGGACAGCAGTTCACCGGGGAGCTGTTTTTT. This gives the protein CASSTGQQFTGELFF.

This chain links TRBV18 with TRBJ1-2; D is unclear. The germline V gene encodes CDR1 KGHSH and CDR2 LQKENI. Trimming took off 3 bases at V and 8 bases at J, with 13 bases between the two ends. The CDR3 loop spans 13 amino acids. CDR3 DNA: TGTGCCAGCTCACCCCCCGGAGAGGGCGGCTACACCTTC. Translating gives CASSPPGEGGYTF.

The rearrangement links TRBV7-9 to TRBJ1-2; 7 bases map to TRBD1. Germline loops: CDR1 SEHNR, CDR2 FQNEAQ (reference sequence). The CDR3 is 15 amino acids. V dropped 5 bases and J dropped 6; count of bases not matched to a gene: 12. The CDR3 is CASSKGAGGIDGYTF. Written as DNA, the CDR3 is TGTGCCAGCAGCAAGGGGGCGGGGGGCATTGATGGCTACACCTTC.

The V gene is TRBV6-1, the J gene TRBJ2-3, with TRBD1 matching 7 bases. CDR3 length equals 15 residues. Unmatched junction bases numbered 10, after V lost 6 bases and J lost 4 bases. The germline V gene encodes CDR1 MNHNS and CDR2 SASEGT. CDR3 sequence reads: CASRSSRGLADTQYF. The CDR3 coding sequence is TGTGCCAGCAGGTCCAGTAGGGGGCTAGCAGATACGCAGTATTTT.

The DNA for the CDR3 is TGTGCCAGCAGCGATACGACAGGGCCCCAAGAGACCCAGTACTTC. It codes for CASSDTTGPQETQYF. This chain links TRBV7-2 with TRBJ2-5; 7 nucleotides line up with TRBD1. CDR1 SGHTA and CDR2 FQGNSA come from the germline V gene. The CDR3 is 15 residues long. With 5 bases clipped from V and 1 base from J, the junction kept 7 bases outside the gene matches.

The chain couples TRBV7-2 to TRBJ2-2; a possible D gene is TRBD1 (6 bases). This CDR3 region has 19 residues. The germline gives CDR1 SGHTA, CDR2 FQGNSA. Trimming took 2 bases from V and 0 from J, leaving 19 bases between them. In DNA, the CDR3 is TGTGCCAGCAGCTTAAGATTGCCTCGGACAGATACGAACACCGGGGAGCTGTTTTTT. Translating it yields CASSLRLPRTDTNTGELFF.

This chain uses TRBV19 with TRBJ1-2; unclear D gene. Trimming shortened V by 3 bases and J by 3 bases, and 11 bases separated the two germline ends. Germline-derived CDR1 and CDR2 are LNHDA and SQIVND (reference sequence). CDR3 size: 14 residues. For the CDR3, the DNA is TGTGCCAGTAGTATCCGGGGAGGCGACTATGGCTACACCTTC. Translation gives CASSIRGGDYGYTF.

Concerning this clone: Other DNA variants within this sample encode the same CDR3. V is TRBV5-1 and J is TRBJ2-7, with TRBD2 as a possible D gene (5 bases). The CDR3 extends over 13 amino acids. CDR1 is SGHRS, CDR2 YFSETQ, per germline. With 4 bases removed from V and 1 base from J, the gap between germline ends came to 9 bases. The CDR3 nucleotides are TGCGCCAGCAGCCCGGACTCTTCCTACGAGCAGTACTTC. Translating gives CASSPDSSYEQYF.

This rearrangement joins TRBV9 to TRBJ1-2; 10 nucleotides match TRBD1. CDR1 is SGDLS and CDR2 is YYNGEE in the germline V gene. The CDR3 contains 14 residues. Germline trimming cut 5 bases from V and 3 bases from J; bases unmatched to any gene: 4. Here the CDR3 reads CASRADRGDYGYTF. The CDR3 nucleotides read TGTGCCAGCAGGGCGGACAGGGGGGACTATGGCTACACCTTC.

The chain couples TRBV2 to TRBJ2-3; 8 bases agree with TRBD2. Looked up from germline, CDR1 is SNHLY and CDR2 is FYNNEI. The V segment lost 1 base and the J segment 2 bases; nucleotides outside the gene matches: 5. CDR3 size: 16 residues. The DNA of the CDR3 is TGTGCCAGCAGTGAAGGTAGCGGGACCAACACAGATACGCAGTATTTT. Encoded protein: CASSEGSGTNTDTQYF.

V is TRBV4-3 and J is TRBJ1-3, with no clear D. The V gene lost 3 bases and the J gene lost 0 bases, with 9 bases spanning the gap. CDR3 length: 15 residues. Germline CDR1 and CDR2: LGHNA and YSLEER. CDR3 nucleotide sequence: TGCGCCAGCAGCCAGACATCGAGCTCTGGAAACACCATATATTTT. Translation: CASSQTSSSGNTIYF.

CDR3 bases: TGTGCCAGCAGCCAAGACTCGTACAGGGGTCCCAAACAGCCCTTTTACGAGCAGTACTTC. Translated: CASSQDSYRGPKQPFYEQYF. This chain joins TRBV14 and TRBJ2-7; the match to TRBD1 covers 7 bases. J gave up 4 bases and V 0 bases, and 21 bases lay outside the gene matches. This CDR3 is 20 amino acids long. Germline assignment: CDR1 SGHDN and CDR2 FVKESK.

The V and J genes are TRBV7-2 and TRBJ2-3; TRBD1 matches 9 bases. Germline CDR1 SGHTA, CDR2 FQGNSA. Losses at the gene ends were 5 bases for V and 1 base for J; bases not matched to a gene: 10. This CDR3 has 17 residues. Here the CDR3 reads CASSPGQGLLGTDTQYF. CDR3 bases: TGTGCCAGCAGCCCCGGACAGGGGTTGTTAGGCACAGATACGCAGTATTTT.

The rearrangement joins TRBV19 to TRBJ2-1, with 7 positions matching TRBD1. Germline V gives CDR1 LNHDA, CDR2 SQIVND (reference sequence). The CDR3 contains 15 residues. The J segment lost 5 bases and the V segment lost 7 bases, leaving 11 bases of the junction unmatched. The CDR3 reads CASTKRRDSHNEQFF. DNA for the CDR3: TGTGCCAGTACCAAGCGCCGGGACAGTCACAATGAGCAGTTCTTC.

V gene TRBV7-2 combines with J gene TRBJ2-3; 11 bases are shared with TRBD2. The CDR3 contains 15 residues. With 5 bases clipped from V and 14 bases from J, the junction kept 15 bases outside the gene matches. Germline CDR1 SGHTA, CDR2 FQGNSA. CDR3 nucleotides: TGTGCCAGCAGCCTATCCTACCTACTAGCGGGAGAGGTGTATTTT. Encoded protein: CASSLSYLLAGEVYF.

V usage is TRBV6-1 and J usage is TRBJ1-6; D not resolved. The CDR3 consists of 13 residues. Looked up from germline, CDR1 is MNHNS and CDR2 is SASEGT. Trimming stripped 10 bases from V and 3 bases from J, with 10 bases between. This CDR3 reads CATTINYNSPLHF. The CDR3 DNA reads TGTGCCACCACAATAAACTATAATTCACCCCTCCACTTT.

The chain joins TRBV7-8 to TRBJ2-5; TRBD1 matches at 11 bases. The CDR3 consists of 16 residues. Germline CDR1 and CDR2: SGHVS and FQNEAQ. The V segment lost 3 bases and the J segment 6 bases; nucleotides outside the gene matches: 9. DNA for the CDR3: TGTGCCAGCAGCTTGGCCCCTGGGACAGGGGGACAGACCCAGTACTTC. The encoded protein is CASSLAPGTGGQTQYF.

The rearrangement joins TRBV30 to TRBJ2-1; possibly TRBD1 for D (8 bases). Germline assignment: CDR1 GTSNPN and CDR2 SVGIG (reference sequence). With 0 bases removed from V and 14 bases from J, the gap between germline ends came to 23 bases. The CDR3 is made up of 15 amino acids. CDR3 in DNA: TGTGCCTGGAGTGTGCAGGGGGCTGGGCGGGAGTGGGAGTTCTTC. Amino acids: CAWSVQGAGREWEFF.